This T cell receptor (beta chain) appears in the sequencing data of a study of CD8+ T cells in alopecia areata. Extracted RNA was reverse transcribed into cDNA, the sequencing template. This table comes from immunoSEQ multiplex PCR, and its TCRdb copy is limited to in-frame clones, with some not included. The sample includes 150,000 to 200,000 clones, around 71% seen only once; the top ten take 11%. The germline gives CDR1 SNHLY, CDR2 FYNNEI. There are 13 residues in the CDR3. The germline V and J ends were trimmed by 7 bases and 2 bases, with 11 bases remaining between them. Sequencing was performed on CD8+ T cells sorted from blood, taken at week 0. The clonotype was recovered from a human donor with alopecia areata. The J gene is TRBJ1-1, the V gene TRBV2; no clear D. The chain's CDR3 is CASTRVLNTEAFF. The CDR3 DNA follows: TGTGCCAGCACTCGGGTCTTAAACACTGAAGCTTTCTTT.